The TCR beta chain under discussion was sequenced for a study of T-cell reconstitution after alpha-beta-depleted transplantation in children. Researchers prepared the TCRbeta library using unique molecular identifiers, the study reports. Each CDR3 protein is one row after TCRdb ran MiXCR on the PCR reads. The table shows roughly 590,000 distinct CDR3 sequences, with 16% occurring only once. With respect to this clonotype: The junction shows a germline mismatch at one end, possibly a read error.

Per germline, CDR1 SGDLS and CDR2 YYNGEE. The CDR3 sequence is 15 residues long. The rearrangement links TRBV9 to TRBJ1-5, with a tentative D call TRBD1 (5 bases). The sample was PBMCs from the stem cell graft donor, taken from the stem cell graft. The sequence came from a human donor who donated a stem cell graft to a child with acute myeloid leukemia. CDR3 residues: CASSVGGSGTQPEHF. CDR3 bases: TGTGCCAGCAGCGTCGGAGGGTCGGGGACTCAGCCCGAGCATTTT.